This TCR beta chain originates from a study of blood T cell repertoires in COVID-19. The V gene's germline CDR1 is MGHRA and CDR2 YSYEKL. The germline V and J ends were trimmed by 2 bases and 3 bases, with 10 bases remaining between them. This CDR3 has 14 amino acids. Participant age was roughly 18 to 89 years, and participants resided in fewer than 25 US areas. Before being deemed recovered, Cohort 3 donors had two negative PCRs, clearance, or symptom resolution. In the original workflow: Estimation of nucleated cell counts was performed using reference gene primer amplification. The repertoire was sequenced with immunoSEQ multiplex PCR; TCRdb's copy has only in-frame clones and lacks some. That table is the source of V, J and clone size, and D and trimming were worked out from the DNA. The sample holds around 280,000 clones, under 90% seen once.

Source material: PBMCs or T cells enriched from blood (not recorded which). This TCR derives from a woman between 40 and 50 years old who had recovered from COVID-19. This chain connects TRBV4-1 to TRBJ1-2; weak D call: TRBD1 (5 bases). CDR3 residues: CASSQRGLDYGYTF. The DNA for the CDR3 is TGCGCCAGCAGCCAACGGGGGTTGGACTATGGCTACACCTTC.